The source of this TCR beta chain is a study of radiation and T cells in renal cell carcinoma. Study-level results: Compared with controls, irradiated tumors had more, larger dominant CDR3 motifs. From baseline, blood top tumor clonotypes peaked at 2 weeks post-radiation.

Treatment defined: 15 Gy SBRT to primary tumor, nephrectomy 4 weeks later. This clone was detected a few times. Its matching antigen is unknown. TCRdb keeps only in-frame clones here, not all; method: immunoSEQ multiplex PCR. The sample has about 16,000 clones, 50% seen once. Germline V CDR1 and CDR2: LGHNA, YSLEER. V dropped 2 bases and J dropped 11 bases, with 12 bases sitting between them. The CDR3 runs to 12 residues. The specimen was tumor tissue, collected from a patient whose treatment included radiotherapy and nephrectomy. V usage is TRBV4-3 and J usage is TRBJ1-1; possibly TRBD1 for D (5 bases). The sequence was obtained from a woman aged 55 to 70 with renal cell carcinoma. CDR3 sequence (DNA): TGCGCCAGCAGCCAATCATTGGGGACCGCTTTCTTT. It codes for CASSQSLGTAFF.